This TCR beta chain was retrieved from a study of OX40 agonist ivuxolimab in advanced cancers. Study-level background: Partial response was recorded in three patients: one hepatocellular carcinoma and two cutaneous melanoma cases.

A word on this clone: Antigen unknown.

Method: immunoSEQ multiplex PCR; TCRdb's copy keeps in-frame clones and lacks some. This table has around 60,000 clones, about 79% appearing once. Points from the study as a whole: CD8+ T cells averaged more expanded clones than CD4+. Among some nonresponders, normalized T-cell clonal expansion was also low.

CDR1 GTSNPN and CDR2 SVGIG come from the germline V gene (reference sequence). Deletions cut 2 bases from V and 1 base from J, with 6 bases between. The CDR3 runs to 13 residues. This receptor was taken from an adult with an advanced solid tumor such as melanoma, head and neck, liver or kidney cancer. This rearrangement joins TRBV30 to TRBJ2-4; D ambiguous. Sample: CD4+ or CD8+ T cells sorted from blood, taken in a trial of the OX40 agonist ivuxolimab. The DNA for the CDR3 is TGTGCCTGGAGTAGAAATGCCAAAAACATTCAGTACTTC. Translating it yields CAWSRNAKNIQYF.